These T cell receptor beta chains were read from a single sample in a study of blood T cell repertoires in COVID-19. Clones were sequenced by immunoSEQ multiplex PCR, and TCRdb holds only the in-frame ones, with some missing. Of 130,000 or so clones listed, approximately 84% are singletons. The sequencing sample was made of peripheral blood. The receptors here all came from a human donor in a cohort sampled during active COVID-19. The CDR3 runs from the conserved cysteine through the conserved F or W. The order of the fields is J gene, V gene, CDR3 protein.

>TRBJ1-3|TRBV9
CASKQGGGNTIYF
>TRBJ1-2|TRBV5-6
CASSLARGSNYGYTF
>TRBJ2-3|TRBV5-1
CASSYISGGTDTQYF
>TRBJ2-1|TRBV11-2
CASSLEGLAGVNEQFF
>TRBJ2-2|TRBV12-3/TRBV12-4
CASSLGGTGELFF
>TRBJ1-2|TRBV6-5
CASTPIGGVNYGYTF
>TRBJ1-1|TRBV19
CASSKTPPPNTEAFF
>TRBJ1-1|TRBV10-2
CASTGVNTEAFF
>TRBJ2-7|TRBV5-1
CASSLGGTGGYEQYF
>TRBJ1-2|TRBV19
CASSIEETGSSGYTF
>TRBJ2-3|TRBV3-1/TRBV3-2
CASSAPSTGTDTQYF
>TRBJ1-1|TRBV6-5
CASSLKTGNTEAFF
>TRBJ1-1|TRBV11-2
CASSSGQIMNTEAFF
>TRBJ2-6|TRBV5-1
CASSLAQGGSGANVLTF
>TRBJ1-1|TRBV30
CAWNPTWGQGNTEAFF
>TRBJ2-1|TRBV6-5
CASGLRGPDEQFF
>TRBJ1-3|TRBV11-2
CASSPRGMSPGNTIYF